These 32 T cell receptor beta chains originate from one sample sequenced in a study of response to subunit inactivated influenza vaccine. TCRdb analysed the RT-PCR reads with MiXCR anew, one entry per CDR3 protein. The repertoire holds some 800,000 distinct CDR3 sequences, with roughly 20% as singletons. The starting material was PBMCs from blood, obtained around 5 days after vaccination. The receptors derive from a man in his fifties or sixties who received an inactivated influenza vaccine.

This clonotype was counted only a few times. V usage is TRBV24-1 and J usage is TRBJ2-1, with 7 bases lining up with TRBD2. CDR3 size: 13 residues. Trimming cost V 8 bases and J 6 bases; bases outside gene matches: 6. Germline V gives CDR1 KGHDR, CDR2 SFDVKD. CDR3 DNA: TGTGCCACCAACTCGGGAGGTAGCAATGAGCAGTTCTTC. Protein: CATNSGGSNEQFF.

CDR3 loop: CASSLDPGQGINTEAFF. The CDR3 DNA sequence: TGTGCCAGCAGCTTAGATCCGGGACAGGGCATTAACACTGAAGCTTTCTTT. The rearrangement joins TRBV7-9 to TRBJ1-1; 9 nucleotides line up with TRBD1. There are 17 residues in the CDR3. Trimming at V came to 1 base and at J to 2 bases, leaving 8 bases not matched to a gene. Per germline, CDR1 SEHNR and CDR2 FQNEAQ (reference sequence).

This clonotype was observed a single time. The rearrangement uses TRBV4-2 and TRBJ2-7; 10 bases are shared with TRBD1. The germline gives CDR1 LGHNA, CDR2 YNFKEQ. The CDR3 extends over 15 amino acids. V trimming: 4 bases; J trimming: 2 bases; junction bases outside the gene matches: 5. CDR3 sequence (DNA): TGTGCCAGCAGCCGGGACAGGGGAAGTACCTACGAGCAGTACTTC. Its translation is CASSRDRGSTYEQYF.

This clonotype showed up many times. The V call is TRBV29-1, the J call TRBJ2-1; 8 nucleotides line up with TRBD1. This CDR3 contains 15 residues. Germline values: CDR1 SQVTM, CDR2 ANQGSEA. The J segment lost 5 bases and the V segment lost 4 bases, leaving 10 bases of the junction unmatched. CDR3 in DNA: TGCAGCGTTGGCAGGGGGCCGGGGATCAACAATGAGCAGTTCTTC. This encodes CSVGRGPGINNEQFF.

In nucleotides, the CDR3 is TGTGCCAGCAGAACTCCCGGGACGGAGATGTACGAGCAGTACTTC. It yields the protein CASRTPGTEMYEQYF. V gene TRBV28 combines with J gene TRBJ2-7; perhaps D is TRBD1 or TRBD2 (5 bases each). CDR3 length equals 15 residues. V was trimmed by 6 bases and J by 4 bases, leaving 19 bases between them. Germline CDR1 MDHEN, CDR2 SYDVKM.

This clonotype was seen more than once but under ten times. V gene TRBV12-3 or TRBV12-4 combines with J gene TRBJ2-3; tentatively, D is TRBD1 (6 bases). CDR3 length: 13 residues. Between the trimmed V and J ends, which lost 5 bases and 6 bases, there was a span of 12 bases. The CDR3 sequence is CASSQGTTDTQYF. Written as DNA, the CDR3 is TGTGCCAGCAGTCAGGGGACCACGGATACGCAGTATTTT.

This clonotype was counted a few times. V usage is TRBV9 and J usage is TRBJ2-1; the match to TRBD2 covers 7 bases. CDR1 is SGDLS, CDR2 YYNGEE, per germline. With 2 bases clipped from V and 6 bases from J, the junction kept 11 bases outside the gene matches. CDR3 size: 16 residues. The CDR3 DNA reads as TGTGCCAGCAGCGTTTTGGCGGGAGCTTTCGGCAATGAGCAGTTCTTC. This gives the protein CASSVLAGAFGNEQFF.

The gene calls are TRBV7-8 and TRBJ2-7; D is possibly TRBD2 (6 bases). The germline CDR1 and CDR2 sequences are SGHVS and FQNEAQ. CDR3 length: 14 residues. The V end was cut by 2 bases, the J end by 7 bases, with 15 bases between. The CDR3 coding sequence is TGTGCCAGCAGCTTAAGTGGGCTAGCGCTGGAGCAGTACTTC. Protein sequence: CASSLSGLALEQYF.

This clonotype showed up many times. The chain couples TRBV7-9 to TRBJ2-1; maybe TRBD2 (5 bases). Trimming pared 2 bases from V and 5 bases from J, leaving 10 bases between. The CDR3 length is 14 residues. Looked up from germline, CDR1 is SEHNR and CDR2 is FQNEAQ (reference sequence). The CDR3 reads CASSLRGRHNEQFF. The CDR3 nucleotides are TGTGCCAGCAGCTTACGCGGGCGGCACAATGAGCAGTTCTTC.

The table lists this clonotype with a few counts. The V and J genes are TRBV4-1 and TRBJ1-1; 8 bases align to TRBD1. Per the germline V gene, CDR1 is MGHRA and CDR2 is YSYEKL. The CDR3 length is 15 residues. V dropped 1 base and J dropped 2; count of bases not matched to a gene: 3. The chain's CDR3 is CASSQGQGINTEAFF. In DNA form, the CDR3 reads TGCGCCAGCAGCCAAGGACAGGGGATCAACACTGAAGCTTTCTTT.

This clonotype was detected only a few times. The CDR3 spells CASSYRTQETQYF. CDR3 sequence (DNA): TGTGCCAGCAGCTACAGGACCCAAGAGACCCAGTACTTC. The V gene is TRBV12-3 or TRBV12-4, the J gene TRBJ2-5, with D possibly being TRBD1 (5 bases). Trimming pared 6 bases from V and 1 base from J, leaving 9 bases between. This CDR3 contains 13 residues.

In its sample, this clonotype was seen a few times. The CDR3 here is CASSPRQGAYNEQFF. In DNA, the CDR3 is TGTGCCAGCAGTCCGCGACAGGGGGCCTACAATGAGCAGTTCTTC. This sequence joins TRBV12-3 or TRBV12-4 and TRBJ2-1; 9 bases map to TRBD1. Trimming took 5 bases from V and 2 from J; bases not matched to a gene: 4. The CDR3 length is 15 residues.

This chain uses TRBV7-2 with TRBJ2-7, with 7 positions matching TRBD1. V was pared by 6 bases and J by 2 bases, with 7 bases of the junction left unmatched. Germline-derived CDR1 and CDR2 are SGHTA and FQGNSA. The CDR3 runs to 14 residues. CDR3 bases: TGTGCCAGCAGACAACAGGGGCCCCCCTACGAGCAGTACTTC. Protein: CASRQQGPPYEQYF.

CDR3 nucleotides: TGCGCCAGCACCATGGGACAGGGGAACACCGGGGAGCTGTTTTTT. It codes for CASTMGQGNTGELFF. The chain combines TRBV10-1 with TRBJ2-2; TRBD1 agrees at 9 bases. Trimming removed 7 bases from V and 1 base from J; junction bases left unmatched: 4. The CDR3 covers 15 residues. Germline assignment: CDR1 WNHNN and CDR2 SYGVQD (reference sequence).

V and J are TRBV28 and TRBJ1-2; D not resolved. The CDR3 is 13 residues long. In germline, CDR1 is MDHEN, CDR2 SYDVKM. V was shortened by 4 bases and J by 4 bases, with 10 bases between the two germline ends. CDR3 nucleotides: TGTGCCAGCAGTTCCCCCCCCAGCTATGGCTACACCTTC. Its protein product is CASSSPPSYGYTF.

V gene TRBV12-3 or TRBV12-4 combines with J gene TRBJ2-1; weak D call: TRBD1 (7 bases). Trimming removed 6 bases at V and 6 bases at J, with 24 bases between. This CDR3 region has 17 residues. DNA for the CDR3: TGTGCCAGCAGGCTCATGATAGGGACAGTGGAGGGCAATGAGCAGTTCTTC. This encodes CASRLMIGTVEGNEQFF.

The CDR3 protein is CASSFGARDTQYF. DNA of the CDR3: TGTGCCAGCAGTTTTGGGGCCAGAGATACGCAGTATTTT. The V call is TRBV12-3 or TRBV12-4, the J call TRBJ2-3; TRBD1 might be the D (5 bases). V was trimmed by 3 bases and J by 5 bases, leaving 9 bases between them. The CDR3 is 13 amino acids.

This chain joins TRBV24-1 and TRBJ1-2; 8 positions match TRBD1. The CDR3 sequence is 13 residues long. V was pared by 5 bases and J by 5 bases, with 3 bases of the junction left unmatched. Germline CDR1 is KGHDR and CDR2 is SFDVKD. In DNA, the CDR3 is TGTGCCACCAGTGTCCGGACAGGGTATGGCTACACCTTC. As protein: CATSVRTGYGYTF.

The V call is TRBV6-2 or TRBV6-3, the J call TRBJ2-7; 8 bases match TRBD2. The CDR3 extends over 13 amino acids. V dropped 8 bases and J dropped 4; count of bases not matched to a gene: 7. Per germline, CDR1 MNHEY and CDR2 SVGEGT. CDR3 sequence reads: CASLGLATYEQYF. The CDR3 coding sequence is TGTGCCAGCCTCGGACTAGCAACGTACGAGCAGTACTTC.

V gene TRBV7-9 combines with J gene TRBJ2-5; unclear D gene. V was shortened by 7 bases and J by 3 bases, with 15 bases between the two germline ends. Looked up from germline, CDR1 is SEHNR and CDR2 is FQNEAQ (reference sequence). This CDR3 is built from 14 residues. The chain's CDR3 is CASKGFEVEETQYF. In DNA, the CDR3 is TGTGCCAGCAAAGGCTTCGAGGTCGAAGAGACCCAGTACTTC. Drawing the rest from reference TRBV7-9 and TRBJ2-5, the complete variable domain is DTGVSQNPRHKITKRGQNVTFRCDPISEHNRLYWYRQTLGQGPEFLTYFQNEAQLEKSRLLSDRFSAERPKGSFSTLEIQRTEQGDSAMYLCASKGFEVEETQYFGPGTRLLVL.

This clonotype was recorded many times. The V call is TRBV12-3 or TRBV12-4, the J call TRBJ1-2; 7 bases are shared with TRBD1. CDR3 length: 17 residues. J lost 3 bases, V lost 5 bases, and 15 bases had no gene match. The CDR3: CASSDRALIGEDYGYTF. CDR3 nucleotide sequence: TGTGCCAGCAGTGACAGGGCTTTAATTGGGGAGGACTATGGCTACACCTTC.

The chain is built from TRBV5-6 and TRBJ1-1; 10 bases are shared with TRBD1. Per germline, CDR1 SGHDT and CDR2 YYEEEE. The CDR3 length is 15 residues. Trimming took 4 bases from V and 3 from J; bases not matched to a gene: 6. CDR3 amino acids: CASSRTGGTYTEAFF. In DNA form, the CDR3 reads TGTGCCAGCAGCAGGACAGGGGGGACTTACACTGAAGCTTTCTTT.

The genes are TRBV14 and TRBJ2-7; tentative D call: TRBD1 (5 bases). The CDR3 extends over 12 amino acids. The germline CDR1 and CDR2 sequences are SGHDN and FVKESK. V gave up 4 bases and J gave up 7 bases, with 11 bases separating them. CDR3 amino acids: CASSRPGWEQYF. CDR3 sequence (DNA): TGTGCCAGCAGCCGTCCAGGGTGGGAGCAGTACTTC.

This clonotype appeared a few times. The V gene is TRBV7-2, the J gene TRBJ2-1; D unresolved. The germline CDR1 and CDR2 sequences are SGHTA and FQGNSA. This CDR3 region has 14 residues. Trimming shortened V by 2 bases and J by 1 base, and 6 bases separated the two germline ends. Here the CDR3 DNA reads TGTGCCAGCAGCTTATATGCTTCCTACAATGAGCAGTTCTTC. It codes for CASSLYASYNEQFF.

J is TRBJ2-2 and V is TRBV6-2 or TRBV6-3, with D perhaps being TRBD1 or TRBD2 (5 bases each). This CDR3 comprises 22 residues. The germline V gene has CDR1 MNHEY and CDR2 SVGEGT. The V end lost 2 bases, the J end lost 1 base, and 29 bases lay between the germline ends. CDR3 in DNA: TGTGCCAGCAGTTACGATAGGAGAGGGGCGCGTCCACTTCTCAAGAACACCGGGGAGCTGTTTTTT. Protein: CASSYDRRGARPLLKNTGELFF.

The chain couples TRBV27 to TRBJ2-3, with 7 bases aligning to TRBD2. This CDR3 has 13 residues. V shed 5 bases, J shed 6 bases, and the junction held 5 bases outside the gene matches. Germline CDR1 reads MNHEY; CDR2 reads SMNVEV (reference sequence). CDR3 region: CASSRLASDTQYF. The CDR3 DNA follows: TGTGCCAGCAGTCGACTAGCATCGGATACGCAGTATTTT.

The chain employs TRBV20-1 and TRBJ2-5, with D possibly being TRBD2 (6 bases). The V end was cut by 3 bases, the J end by 0 bases, with 8 bases between. Germline V gene data show CDR1 as DFQATT and CDR2 as SNEGSKA (reference sequence). This CDR3 region has 13 residues. CDR3 amino acids: CSASRGNQETQYF. In DNA form, the CDR3 reads TGCAGTGCTAGCCGGGGGAACCAAGAGACCCAGTACTTC.

This chain joins TRBV29-1 and TRBJ2-1; 15 bases map to TRBD2. With 5 bases clipped from V and 10 bases from J, the junction kept 3 bases outside the gene matches. Germline CDR1 reads SQVTM; CDR2 reads ANQGSEA. The CDR3 is made up of 13 amino acids. Here the CDR3 reads CSVKGLAGGEQFF. The CDR3, as DNA: TGCAGCGTTAAAGGACTAGCGGGAGGGGAGCAGTTCTTC.

This clonotype was found a few times. This chain joins TRBV6-2 or TRBV6-3 and TRBJ2-7; D remains ambiguous. The V gene lost 5 bases and the J gene lost 0 bases, with 26 bases spanning the gap. Germline assignment: CDR1 MNHEY and CDR2 SVGEGT. The CDR3 has 19 residues. The chain's CDR3 is CASSASPTDLWAPSYEQYF. DNA of the CDR3: TGTGCCAGCAGTGCATCCCCCACAGACCTCTGGGCCCCCTCCTACGAGCAGTACTTC.

This clonotype was seen a handful of times. CDR3 protein: CAISGTSGGTRGETQYF. CDR3 coding DNA: TGTGCCATCAGTGGGACTAGCGGGGGGACCCGGGGAGAGACCCAGTACTTC. The chain uses TRBV10-3 and TRBJ2-5; the match to TRBD2 covers 14 bases. V trimming: 4 bases; J trimming: 4 bases; junction bases outside the gene matches: 8. The CDR3 sequence is 17 residues long. CDR1 and CDR2 (germline): ENHRY, SYGVKD.

This clonotype turned up a few times. The CDR3 DNA follows: TGTGCCAGCAGCTTCCCCGACAAGAAGGACCCCTACGAGCAGTACTTC. It encodes CASSFPDKKDPYEQYF. The J gene is TRBJ2-7, the V gene TRBV7-9; D unclear. Germline V gives CDR1 SEHNR, CDR2 FQNEAQ (reference sequence). The CDR3 contains 16 residues. Trimming cost V 3 bases and J 2 bases, with 17 bases left between them.

V gene TRBV15 combines with J gene TRBJ2-3; 9 bases agree with TRBD2. This CDR3 spans 15 amino acids. Losses at the gene ends were 1 base for V and 7 bases for J; bases not matched to a gene: 6. CDR1 and CDR2 from the germline V gene are LNHNV and YYDKDF (reference sequence). The CDR3 region is CATSRGAGGPHTQYF. The CDR3 DNA is TGTGCCACCAGCAGAGGGGCGGGAGGGCCACATACGCAGTATTTT. The full variable domain, completed using reference TRBV15 and TRBJ2-3, is DAMVIQNPRYQVTQFGKPVTLSCSQTLNHNVMYWYQQKSSQAPKLLFHYYDKDFNNEADTPDNFQSRRPNTSFCFLDIRSPGLGDTAMYLCATSRGAGGPHTQYFGPGTRLTVL.